The rows below give T cell receptor beta chains drawn from one sample of a study of cytomegalovirus exposure and HLA in healthy donors. Sequenced by immunoSEQ multiplex PCR; TCRdb stores in-frame clones only, minus some. This table holds around 190,000 clones, 65% to 90% found once. Specimen: PBMCs. The receptor set was obtained from a woman in her thirties in good health and CMV-seronegative. Each CDR3 is given with its conserved first and last residue. D genes are given only for firm matches. Rows give clone size only sometimes, using once, few, many, or a class for an expanded clone.

clone_size	d_call	v_call	j_call	cdr3_nt	cdr3_aa
.	TRBD1	TRBV27	TRBJ2-2	TGTGCCAGCAGTCCTGGGACAGCTTGGGGCACCGGGGAGCTGTTTTTT	CASSPGTAWGTGELFF
.	TRBD2	TRBV6-6	TRBJ2-1	TGTGCCAGCAGTCAGACCGGGACTAGCGTATACAATGAGCAGTTCTTC	CASSQTGTSVYNEQFF
.	TRBD1	TRBV9	TRBJ2-5	TGTGCCAGCAGCTTCCGGACAGGGAACCAAGAGACCCAGTACTTC	CASSFRTGNQETQYF
.	TRBD1	TRBV27	TRBJ2-3	TGTGCCAGCAGTTTTCGAACAGGGGCAGATACGCAGTATTTT	CASSFRTGADTQYF
.	TRBD2	TRBV6-1	TRBJ2-7	TGTGCCAGCAGTGATCCATCAATAGCGGGAGTAGTCTACGAGCAGTACTTC	CASSDPSIAGVVYEQYF
.	.	TRBV4-1	TRBJ2-7	TGCGCCAGCAGCCAAGGGGTCCGGGACACCTACGAGCAGTACTTC	CASSQGVRDTYEQYF
.	.	TRBV30	TRBJ2-3	TGTGCCTGGGGTGTGGGGGCGAGGAGAACAGATACGCAGTATTTT	CAWGVGARRTDTQYF
.	TRBD2	TRBV2	TRBJ2-7	TGTGCCAGCAGGGGAGCGGGAACCTACGAGCAGTACTTC	CASRGAGTYEQYF
.	.	TRBV6-5	TRBJ2-7	TGTGCCAGCAGTATGACAGGCGGAAGCTCCTACGAGCAGTACTTC	CASSMTGGSSYEQYF
.	.	TRBV5-1	TRBJ2-2	TGCGCCAGCAGCTTTCTGCGGGGCGACACCGGGGAGCTGTTTTTT	CASSFLRGDTGELFF
once	.	TRBV29-1	TRBJ2-7	TGCAGCGTTGCCTCGGGGAGTCCCTACGAGCAGTACTTC	CSVASGSPYEQYF
.	.	TRBV5-6	TRBJ1-2	TGTGCCAGCAGCAAACAGATTCCTAACTATGGCTACACCTTC	CASSKQIPNYGYTF
.	TRBD2	TRBV28	TRBJ2-7	TGTGCCTGCGGGGAGCAGCGGGGGTTATACGAGCAGTACTTC	CACGEQRGLYEQYF
.	.	TRBV5-1	TRBJ2-3	TGCGCCAGCAGCTTGGCCACGGGAGCAGATACGCAGTATTTT	CASSLATGADTQYF
.	.	TRBV18	TRBJ2-7	TGTGCCAGCTCACCACCGATAGGAGACAGTAGGTCCTACGAGCAGTACTTC	CASSPPIGDSRSYEQYF
.	.	TRBV9	TRBJ2-5	TGTGCCAGCAGCCGACTGGTGGTAGGTGAGACCCAGTACTTC	CASSRLVVGETQYF
.	TRBD2	TRBV10-3	TRBJ2-1	TGTGCCACAAAGGGACTAGCGGGAACTGAGCAGTTCTTC	CATKGLAGTEQFF
.	.	TRBV20-1	TRBJ1-1	TGCAGTGCTCAGGGCGGGGGTGAAGCTTTCTTT	CSAQGGGEAFF
once	TRBD1	TRBV2	TRBJ1-1	TGTGCCAGCAAGTGGACAGGGGTCACTGAAGCTTTCTTT	CASKWTGVTEAFF
.	TRBD2	TRBV5-1	TRBJ2-5	TGCGCCAGCAGCTTGGAATTAGCGGGGGAGAAGACCCAGTACTTC	CASSLELAGEKTQYF
once	.	TRBV18	TRBJ1-2	TGTGCCAGCTCACTGCTCGGGTCCGGGGACTATGGCTACACCTTC	CASSLLGSGDYGYTF
once	TRBD1	TRBV5-4	TRBJ1-2	TGTGCCAGCAGCGAGGACAGGGCAATCTCTATCTATGGCTACACCTTC	CASSEDRAISIYGYTF
.	.	TRBV5-1	TRBJ1-1	TGCGCCAGCAGCTTGGCCCTAGTCGATACTGAAGCTTTCTTT	CASSLALVDTEAFF
few	TRBD1	TRBV6-4	TRBJ1-1	TGTGCCAGCAGTGTCCCGGGACAGGGGATGAACACTGAAGCTTTCTTT	CASSVPGQGMNTEAFF
few	.	TRBV18	TRBJ1-3	TGTGCCAGCTTACGGAGCGGGAACACCATATATTTT	CASLRSGNTIYF
.	.	TRBV4-1	TRBJ2-5	TGCGCCAGCAGCACACGACTAAGTCGGCAAGAGACCCAGTACTTC	CASSTRLSRQETQYF
.	.	TRBV7-9	TRBJ2-5	TGTGCCAGCATGCTGGGGGGTCCGGAGCAGTACTTC	CASMLGGPEQYF
.	.	TRBV5-1	TRBJ1-2	TGCGCCAGCAGCTTGGCCGGGTCGTATGGCTACACCTTC	CASSLAGSYGYTF
.	.	TRBV5-5	TRBJ1-2	TGTGCCAGCAGCTCTAGGGGTATGCCCTATGGCTACACCTTC	CASSSRGMPYGYTF
few	TRBD1	TRBV7-8	TRBJ2-7	TGTGCCAGCAGCTTCCGCAGGGGGAACCCCTACGAGCAGTACTTC	CASSFRRGNPYEQYF
.	.	TRBV19	TRBJ2-2	TGTGCCAGTAGTATAGGTAATTCGAACACCGGGGAGCTGTTTTTT	CASSIGNSNTGELFF